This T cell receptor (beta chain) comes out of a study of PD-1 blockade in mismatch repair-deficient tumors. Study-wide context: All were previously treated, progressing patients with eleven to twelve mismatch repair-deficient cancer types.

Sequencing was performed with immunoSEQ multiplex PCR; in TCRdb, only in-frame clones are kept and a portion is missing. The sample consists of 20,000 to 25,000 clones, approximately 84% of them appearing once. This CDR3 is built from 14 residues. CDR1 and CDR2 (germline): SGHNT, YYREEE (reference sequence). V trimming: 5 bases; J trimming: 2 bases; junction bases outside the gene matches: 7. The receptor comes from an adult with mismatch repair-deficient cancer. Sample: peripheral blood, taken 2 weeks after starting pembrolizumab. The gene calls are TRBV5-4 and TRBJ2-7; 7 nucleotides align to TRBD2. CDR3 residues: CASSRGLDPYEQYF. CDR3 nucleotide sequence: TGTGCCAGCAGTCGTGGACTAGACCCCTACGAGCAGTACTTC.